Following are 2 T cell receptor beta chains from one sample sequenced in a study of OX40 agonist ivuxolimab in advanced cancers. Generated by immunoSEQ multiplex PCR, the TCRdb table keeps only in-frame clones and is missing some. The repertoire holds 60,000 to 100,000 clones, with about nine tenths as singletons. Here the sequenced sample was CD4+ or CD8+ T cells sorted from blood, taken in a trial of the OX40 agonist ivuxolimab. The receptor source for this set is an adult with an advanced solid tumor such as melanoma, head and neck, liver or kidney cancer.

The chain links TRBV27 to TRBJ2-7; D is unresolved. CDR1 is MNHEY and CDR2 is SMNVEV in the germline V gene (reference sequence). With 3 bases removed from V and 3 bases from J, the gap between germline ends came to 9 bases. This CDR3 has 13 amino acids. In DNA form, the CDR3 reads TGTGCCAGCAGTTTCGGTGCAGGCTACGAGCAGTACTTC. Translation gives CASSFGAGYEQYF.

This clone was seen just once. V usage is TRBV14 and J usage is TRBJ1-2; D unresolved. Between the trimmed V and J ends, which lost 1 base and 11 bases, there was a span of 11 bases. Germline V CDR1 and CDR2: SGHDN, FVKESK. This CDR3 is built from 12 residues. The CDR3 protein is CASSQGAGLYTF. The CDR3 DNA reads as TGTGCCAGCAGCCAAGGGGCCGGGTTATACACCTTC.